The 10 T cell receptor beta chains below come from one sample, sequenced in a study of cytomegalovirus exposure and HLA in healthy donors. Use of 60 Vbeta and 13 Jbeta primers characterized the PCR. Repertoires were generated with immunoSEQ multiplex PCR, while TCRdb's copy carries only in-frame clones and drops some. Here the sample spans over 150,000 clones, about 71% being singletons. The specimen sequenced was PBMCs. The receptors originated from a woman aged 40 to 55 in good health and CMV-seropositive.

The J gene is TRBJ1-2, the V gene TRBV5-1; TRBD1 matches 8 bases. The CDR3 spans 16 residues. V was pared by 4 bases and J by 6 bases, with 14 bases of the junction left unmatched. CDR1 and CDR2 (germline): SGHRS, YFSETQ. The CDR3 DNA reads as TGCGCCAGCAGCCTTGGGACAGGCGGCGCCCTGGATGGCTACACCTTC. It codes for CASSLGTGGALDGYTF.

The chain couples TRBV13 to TRBJ2-5; the match to TRBD2 covers 14 bases. Germline V lookup: CDR1 PRHDT, CDR2 FYEKMQ (reference sequence). The V and J ends lost 4 bases and 1 base, in that order; junction bases with no gene match: 2. The CDR3 has 16 amino acids. The CDR3 loop is CASSSGLAGGQETQYF. The CDR3, as DNA: TGTGCCAGCAGCTCAGGACTAGCGGGAGGCCAAGAGACCCAGTACTTC.

V gene TRBV4-3 combines with J gene TRBJ2-3; a weak D match, TRBD2 (5 bases). Germline values: CDR1 LGHNA, CDR2 YSLEER. The CDR3 is 15 residues long. With 2 bases removed from V and 4 bases from J, the gap between germline ends came to 13 bases. CDR3: CASSQTPPGADTQYF. Written as DNA, the CDR3 is TGCGCCAGCAGCCAAACACCCCCCGGGGCAGATACGCAGTATTTT.

The genes are TRBV5-4 and TRBJ2-2; D gene unclear. V lost 3 bases and J 3 bases, leaving 15 bases between the germline ends. Germline V gives CDR1 SGHNT, CDR2 YYREEE (reference sequence). The CDR3 is 16 amino acids. The CDR3 nucleotides read TGTGCCAGCAGCTCCTTCACGGGTGGTGACACCGGGGAGCTGTTTTTT. As protein: CASSSFTGGDTGELFF.

This chain joins TRBV15 and TRBJ1-2, with 9 positions matching TRBD1. This CDR3 has 14 amino acids. Germline-derived CDR1 and CDR2 are LNHNV and YYDKDF (reference sequence). V gave up 3 bases and J gave up 6 bases; unmatched junction bases: 5. For the CDR3, the DNA is TGTGCCACCAGCAGTCGTCGGACAGGGGATGGCTACACCTTC. The encoded protein is CATSSRRTGDGYTF.

J is TRBJ2-5 and V is TRBV5-1; 8 bases are shared with TRBD2. The J call is in doubt because the DNA end fits TRBJ2-7 better. CDR3 size: 14 residues. Germline CDR1 SGHRS, CDR2 YFSETQ. The CDR3 reads CASSLSGGSHEQYF. The DNA of the CDR3 is TGCGCCAGCAGCTTGTCGGGAGGGTCCCACGAGCAGTACTTC.

This rearrangement joins TRBV6-6 to TRBJ2-5; the D is unclear. The CDR3 is 12 residues long. Germline lookup yields CDR1 MNHNY and CDR2 SVGAGI (reference sequence). Trimming shortened V by 1 base and J by 5 bases, and 5 bases separated the two germline ends. CDR3 coding DNA: TGTGCCAGCAGTTACTTCGCGGAGACCCAGTACTTC. Translated: CASSYFAETQYF.

This clone was observed a handful of times. The genes are TRBV5-1 and TRBJ2-3; 11 bases match TRBD2. Germline-derived CDR1 and CDR2 are SGHRS and YFSETQ. The CDR3 covers 15 residues. With 1 base clipped from V and 4 bases from J, the junction kept 2 bases outside the gene matches. The CDR3 protein is CASSLTSGRPDTQYF. As DNA, the CDR3 is TGCGCCAGCAGCTTGACTAGCGGGAGACCAGATACGCAGTATTTT.

This clone has only a few counts. This chain links TRBV6-5 with TRBJ1-5; the match to TRBD1 covers 7 bases. The V segment lost 2 bases and the J segment 5 bases; nucleotides outside the gene matches: 6. CDR1 is MNHEY and CDR2 is SVGAGI in the germline V gene. CDR3 length: 15 residues. The DNA of the CDR3 is TGTGCCAGCAGTTACCTGCCAGGGGGTGATCAGCCCCAGCATTTT. This gives the protein CASSYLPGGDQPQHF.

This clone was detected once. This chain links TRBV6-5 with TRBJ2-5, with TRBD1 identical over 8 bases. The J call is doubtful: the DNA matches TRBJ2-7 better. Germline values: CDR1 MNHEY, CDR2 SVGAGI. The CDR3 length is 16 residues. The CDR3 loop reads CASSYSSRGLGYEQYF. CDR3 coding DNA: TGTGCCAGCAGTTACTCGAGCAGGGGGCTCGGTTACGAGCAGTACTTC.